This T cell receptor (beta chain) was documented in a study of blood T cell repertoires in COVID-19. This clone was detected only a few times. Measured with immunoSEQ multiplex PCR; TCRdb has only the in-frame clones, and not every one. Of 100,000 or so clones in the sample, about 83% are singletons; the top ten hold about a tenth. This CDR3 comprises 17 residues. The germline CDR1 and CDR2 sequences are MNHNS and SASEGT. V shed 2 bases, J shed 0 bases, and the junction held 3 bases outside the gene matches. The chain couples TRBV6-1 to TRBJ2-3, with 12 bases that match TRBD2. What was sequenced was peripheral blood. This receptor was identified in a man aged 40-49 years with active or convalescent COVID-19. The CDR3 reads CASSELAGGPSTDTQYF. The CDR3 DNA follows: TGTGCCAGCAGTGAACTAGCGGGGGGGCCTAGCACAGATACGCAGTATTTT.